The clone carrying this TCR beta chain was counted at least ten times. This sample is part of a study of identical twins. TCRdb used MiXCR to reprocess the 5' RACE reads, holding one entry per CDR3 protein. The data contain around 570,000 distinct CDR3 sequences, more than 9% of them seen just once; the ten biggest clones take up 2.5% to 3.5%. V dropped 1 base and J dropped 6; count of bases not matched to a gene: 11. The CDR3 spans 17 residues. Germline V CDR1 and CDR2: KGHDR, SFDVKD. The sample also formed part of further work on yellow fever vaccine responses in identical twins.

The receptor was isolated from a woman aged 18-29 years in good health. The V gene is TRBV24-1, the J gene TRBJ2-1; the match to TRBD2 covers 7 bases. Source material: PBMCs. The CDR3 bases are TGTGCCACCAGTGATTTAAAGGCTAGCGGAGTAACCAATGAGCAGTTCTTC. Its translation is CATSDLKASGVTNEQFF.